This T cell receptor beta chain was recorded in a study of cytomegalovirus exposure and HLA in healthy donors. In the case of this clone: Its target is not known.

Trimming removed 3 bases at V and 6 bases at J, with 14 bases between. The length of the CDR3 is 15 residues. Looked up from germline, CDR1 is LNHDA and CDR2 is SQIVND (reference sequence). General study results and limits: The majority of CMV-associated TCR beta chains were reported as apparently HLA-restricted in a later analysis. Reports showed the classifier diagnosing cytomegalovirus status with high specificity and sensitivity. Common viral pathogens seemed to be connected with several of the most significant clusters, according to a later analysis.

It was with 60 Vbeta and 13 Jbeta primers that the PCR ran. Sequencing was performed with immunoSEQ multiplex PCR; in TCRdb, only in-frame clones are kept and a portion is missing. The sample records some 270,000 clones, about 93% being singletons. The receptor was derived from a girl aged 2 to 9 in good health and CMV-seronegative. Source material: PBMCs. This chain links TRBV19 with TRBJ2-2; D is unclear. CDR3 DNA sequence: TGTGCCAGTAGTATGACGGCGGCTCCCTCCGGGGAGCTGTTTTTT. This gives the protein CASSMTAAPSGELFF.